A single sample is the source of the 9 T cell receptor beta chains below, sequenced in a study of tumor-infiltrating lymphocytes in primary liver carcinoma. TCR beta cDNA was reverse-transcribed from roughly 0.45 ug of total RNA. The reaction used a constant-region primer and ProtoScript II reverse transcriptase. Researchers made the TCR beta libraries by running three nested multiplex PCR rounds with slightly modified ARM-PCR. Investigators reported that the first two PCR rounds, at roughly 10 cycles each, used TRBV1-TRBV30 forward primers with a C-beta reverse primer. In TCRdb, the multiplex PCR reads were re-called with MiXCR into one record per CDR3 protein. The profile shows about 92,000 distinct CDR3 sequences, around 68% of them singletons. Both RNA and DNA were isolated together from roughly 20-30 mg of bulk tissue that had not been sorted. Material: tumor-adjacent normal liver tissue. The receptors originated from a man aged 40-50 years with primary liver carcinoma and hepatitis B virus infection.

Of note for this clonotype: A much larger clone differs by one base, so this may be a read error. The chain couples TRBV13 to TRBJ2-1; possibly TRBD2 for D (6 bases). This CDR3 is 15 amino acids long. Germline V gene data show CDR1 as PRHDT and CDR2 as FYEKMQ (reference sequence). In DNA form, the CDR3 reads TGTGCCAACAGCTTTAGCGGAGGAGCCTACAATGAGCAGTTCTTC. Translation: CANSFSGGAYNEQFF.

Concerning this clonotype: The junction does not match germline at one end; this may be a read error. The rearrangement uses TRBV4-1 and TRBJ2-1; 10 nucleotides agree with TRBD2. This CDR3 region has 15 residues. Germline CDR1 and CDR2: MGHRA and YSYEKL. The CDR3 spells CACSSGTSDLNEQFF. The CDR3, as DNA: TGCGCCTGCAGCTCCGGGACTAGCGATTTGAATGAGCAGTTCTTC.

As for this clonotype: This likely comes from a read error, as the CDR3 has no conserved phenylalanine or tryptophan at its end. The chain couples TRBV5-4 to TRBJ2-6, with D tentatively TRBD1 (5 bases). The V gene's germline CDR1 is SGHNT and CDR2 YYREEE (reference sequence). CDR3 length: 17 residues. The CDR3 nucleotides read TGTGCCAGCAGCTTGGGTGACAGCCGCTCTGGGGCCAACGTTCTGACTCTC. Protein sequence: CASSLGDSRSGANVLTL.

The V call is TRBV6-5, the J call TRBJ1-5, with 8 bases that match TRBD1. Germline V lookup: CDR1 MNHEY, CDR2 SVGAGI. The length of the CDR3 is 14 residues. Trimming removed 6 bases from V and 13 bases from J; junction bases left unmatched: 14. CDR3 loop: CASRTGDFNQSQHF. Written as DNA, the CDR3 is TGTGCCAGCAGGACAGGGGACTTTAATCAGTCTCAGCATTTT.

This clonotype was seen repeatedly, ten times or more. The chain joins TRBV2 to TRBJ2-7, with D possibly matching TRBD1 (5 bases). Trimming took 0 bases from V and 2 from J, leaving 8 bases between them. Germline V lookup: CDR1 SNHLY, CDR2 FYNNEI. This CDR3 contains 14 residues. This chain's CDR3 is CASSEADRTYEQYF. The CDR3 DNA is TGTGCCAGCAGTGAAGCCGACAGAACCTACGAGCAGTACTTC.

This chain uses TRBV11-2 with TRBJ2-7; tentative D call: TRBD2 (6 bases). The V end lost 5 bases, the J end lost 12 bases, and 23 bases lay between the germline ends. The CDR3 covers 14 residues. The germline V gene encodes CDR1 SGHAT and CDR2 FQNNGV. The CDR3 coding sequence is TGTGCCAGCAGCGCACTAGCAGGGTCCTACGATCGGTACTTC. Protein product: CASSALAGSYDRYF. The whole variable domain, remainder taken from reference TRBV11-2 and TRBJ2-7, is EAGVAQSPRYKIIEKRQSVAFWCNPISGHATLYWYQQILGQGPKLLIQFQNNGVVDDSQLPKDRFSAERLKGVDSTLKIQPAKLEDSAVYLCASSALAGSYDRYFGPGTRLTVT.

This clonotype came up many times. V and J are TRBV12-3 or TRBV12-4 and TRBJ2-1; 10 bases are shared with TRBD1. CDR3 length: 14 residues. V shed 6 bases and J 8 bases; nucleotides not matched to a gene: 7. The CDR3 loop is CASSPGQGIDEQFF. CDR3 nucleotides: TGTGCCAGCAGCCCGGGACAGGGGATAGATGAGCAGTTCTTC.

This CDR3 is CVCSLGMGDTQYF. The CDR3 nucleotides read TGTGTCTGCAGCTTAGGCATGGGAGATACGCAGTATTTT. This chain uses TRBV11-1 with TRBJ2-3, with D unresolved. Germline CDR1 reads SGHAT; CDR2 reads FQDESV (reference sequence). CDR3 length: 13 amino acids.

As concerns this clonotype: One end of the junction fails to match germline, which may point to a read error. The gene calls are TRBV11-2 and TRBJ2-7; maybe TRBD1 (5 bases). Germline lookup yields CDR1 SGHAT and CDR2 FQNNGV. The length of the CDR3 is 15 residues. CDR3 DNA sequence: TGTGCCAGCAGCCTGGGGCATTTCAGAGTCTACGAGCAGTACTTT. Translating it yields CASSLGHFRVYEQYF.